The clone carrying this TCR beta chain was seen a few times. Antigen unknown. This sequence may be a read error, since a much larger clone differs from it by one base. This entry comes from a study of tumor and adjacent non-tumor tissue in lung cancer. Overall study: The patients, 10 to 11 men and roughly 5 women, were about 31 to 76 with stage I to III disease. Around 4 million productive TCRbeta reads were obtained per sample on average. Broader study findings: In normal lung, the top 100 clones were significantly more dominant than in tumor.

The template was RNA from unsorted bulk tissue. This non-tumor lung sample came from over 3 cm beyond the tumor edge. A modified ARM-PCR protocol with three rounds of nested PCR amplified TCRbeta. TCRdb used MiXCR to reprocess the multiplex PCR reads, holding one entry per CDR3 protein. Of 110,000 or so distinct CDR3 sequences listed, over 55% are singletons. This CDR3 has 14 residues. Germline-derived CDR1 and CDR2 are SGHNT and YYREEE (reference sequence). The sample was distant non-tumor lung tissue. The TCR sequence derives from a man aged 55 to 69 with non-small cell lung cancer. The chain is built from TRBV5-4 and TRBJ2-3; 8 positions match TRBD1. The CDR3 sequence is CTSSIDRGADTQYF. Here the CDR3 DNA reads TGTACCAGCAGCATAGACAGGGGTGCAGATACGCAGTATTTT.